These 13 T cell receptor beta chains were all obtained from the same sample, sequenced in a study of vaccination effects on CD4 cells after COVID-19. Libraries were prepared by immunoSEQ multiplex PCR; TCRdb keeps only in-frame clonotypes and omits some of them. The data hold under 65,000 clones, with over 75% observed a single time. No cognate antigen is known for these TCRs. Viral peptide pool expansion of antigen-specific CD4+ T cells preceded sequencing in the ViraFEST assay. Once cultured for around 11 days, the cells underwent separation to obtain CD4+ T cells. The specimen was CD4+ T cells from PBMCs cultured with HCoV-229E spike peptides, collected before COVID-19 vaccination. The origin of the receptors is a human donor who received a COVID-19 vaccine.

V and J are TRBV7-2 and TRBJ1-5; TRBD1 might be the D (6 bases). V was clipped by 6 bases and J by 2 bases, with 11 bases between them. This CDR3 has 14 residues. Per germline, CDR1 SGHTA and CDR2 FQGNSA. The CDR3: CASSMGHGNQPQHF. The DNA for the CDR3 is TGTGCCAGCAGTATGGGACATGGCAATCAGCCCCAGCATTTT.

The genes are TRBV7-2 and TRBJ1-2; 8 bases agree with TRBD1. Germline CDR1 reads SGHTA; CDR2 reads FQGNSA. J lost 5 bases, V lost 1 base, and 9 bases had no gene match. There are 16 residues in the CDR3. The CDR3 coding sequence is TGTGCCAGCAGCTTAGTCCTCTCGACAGGGGATTATGGCTACACCTTC. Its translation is CASSLVLSTGDYGYTF.

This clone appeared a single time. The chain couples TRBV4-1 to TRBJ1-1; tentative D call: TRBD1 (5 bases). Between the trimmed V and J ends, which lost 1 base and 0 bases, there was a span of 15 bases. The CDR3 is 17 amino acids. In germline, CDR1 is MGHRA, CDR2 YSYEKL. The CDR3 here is CASSQGLLGRLNTEAFF. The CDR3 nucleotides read TGCGCCAGCAGCCAAGGACTTCTGGGACGGTTGAACACTGAAGCTTTCTTT.

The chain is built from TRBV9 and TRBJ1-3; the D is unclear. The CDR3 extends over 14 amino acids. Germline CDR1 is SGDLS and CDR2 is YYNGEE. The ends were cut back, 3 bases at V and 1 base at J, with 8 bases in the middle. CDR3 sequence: CASSDDTSGNTIYF. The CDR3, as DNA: TGTGCCAGCAGCGATGACACGTCTGGAAACACCATATATTTT.

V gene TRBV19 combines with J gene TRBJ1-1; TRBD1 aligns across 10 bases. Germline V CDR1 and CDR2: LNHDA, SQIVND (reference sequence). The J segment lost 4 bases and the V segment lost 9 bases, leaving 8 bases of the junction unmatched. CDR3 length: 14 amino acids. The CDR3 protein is CASRDRGRGTEAFF. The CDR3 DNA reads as TGTGCCAGCCGGGACAGGGGACGAGGCACTGAAGCTTTCTTT. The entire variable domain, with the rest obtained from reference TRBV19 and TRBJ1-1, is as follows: DGGITQSPKYLFRKEGQNVTLSCEQNLNHDAMYWYRQDPGQGLRLIYYSQIVNDFQKGDIAEGYSVSREKKESFPLTVTSAQKNPTAFYLCASRDRGRGTEAFFGQGTRLTVV.

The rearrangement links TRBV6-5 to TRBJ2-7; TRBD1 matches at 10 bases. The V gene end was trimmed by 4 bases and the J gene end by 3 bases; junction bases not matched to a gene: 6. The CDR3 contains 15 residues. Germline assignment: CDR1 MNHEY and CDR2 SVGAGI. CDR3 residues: CASSSRTGGFYEQYV. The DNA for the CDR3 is TGTGCCAGCAGTTCCAGGACAGGGGGATTCTACGAGCAGTACGTC.

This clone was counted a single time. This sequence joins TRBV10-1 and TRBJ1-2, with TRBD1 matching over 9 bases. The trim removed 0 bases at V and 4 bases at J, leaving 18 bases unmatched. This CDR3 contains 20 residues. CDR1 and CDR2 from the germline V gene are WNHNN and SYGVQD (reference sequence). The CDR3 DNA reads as TGCGCCAGCAGTGAGTCCCAACCGGGACAGGGAGGGTTTGGCGGCTATGGCTACACCTTC. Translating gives CASSESQPGQGGFGGYGYTF.

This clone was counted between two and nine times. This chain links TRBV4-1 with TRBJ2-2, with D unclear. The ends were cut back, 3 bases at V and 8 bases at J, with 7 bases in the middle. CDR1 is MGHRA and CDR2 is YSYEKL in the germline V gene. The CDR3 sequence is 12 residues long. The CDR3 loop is CASSHRAGELFF. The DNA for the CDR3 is TGCGCCAGCAGCCATAGGGCTGGGGAGCTGTTTTTT.

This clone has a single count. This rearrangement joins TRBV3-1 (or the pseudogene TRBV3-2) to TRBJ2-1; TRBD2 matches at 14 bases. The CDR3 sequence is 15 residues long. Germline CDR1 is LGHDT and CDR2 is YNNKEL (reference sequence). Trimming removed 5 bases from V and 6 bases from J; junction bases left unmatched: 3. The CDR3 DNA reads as TGTGCCAGCAGCAAGACTAGCGGGGGGGTCAATGAGCAGTTCTTC. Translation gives CASSKTSGGVNEQFF.

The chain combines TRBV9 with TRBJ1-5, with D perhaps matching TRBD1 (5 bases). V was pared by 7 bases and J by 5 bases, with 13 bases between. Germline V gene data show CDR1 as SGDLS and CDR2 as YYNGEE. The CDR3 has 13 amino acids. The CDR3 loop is CASGSGGDQPQHF. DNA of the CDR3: TGTGCCAGCGGGTCGGGGGGTGATCAGCCCCAGCATTTT. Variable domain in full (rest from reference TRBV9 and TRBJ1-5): DSGVTQTPKHLITATGQRVTLRCSPRSGDLSVYWYQQSLDQGLQFLIQYYNGEERAKGNILERFSAQQFPDLHSELNLSSLELGDSALYFCASGSGGDQPQHFGDGTRLSIL.

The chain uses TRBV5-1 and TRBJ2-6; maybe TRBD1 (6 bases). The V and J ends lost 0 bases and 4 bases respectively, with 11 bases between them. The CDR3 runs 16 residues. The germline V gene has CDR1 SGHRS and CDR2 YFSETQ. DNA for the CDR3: TGCGCCAGCAGCTTGGCGACAGGCGGGGGGGCCAACGTCCTGACTTTC. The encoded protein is CASSLATGGGANVLTF.

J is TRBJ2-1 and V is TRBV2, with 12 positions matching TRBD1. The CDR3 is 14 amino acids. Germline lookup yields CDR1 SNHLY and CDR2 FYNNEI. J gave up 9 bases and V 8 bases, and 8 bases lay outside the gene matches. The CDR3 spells CASGGTGGLGEQFF. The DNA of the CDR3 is TGTGCCAGCGGTGGGACAGGGGGCCTTGGTGAGCAGTTCTTC.

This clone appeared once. The CDR3 here is CASSFGGTGVQETQYF. The CDR3 DNA follows: TGCGCCAGCAGCTTCGGGGGGACAGGGGTTCAAGAGACCCAGTACTTC. The chain carries TRBV5-1 and TRBJ2-5, with 10 bases that match TRBD1. This CDR3 region has 16 residues. The V segment lost 2 bases and the J segment 2 bases; nucleotides outside the gene matches: 6. The germline CDR1 and CDR2 sequences are SGHRS and YFSETQ.